This TCR beta chain was identified in a study of blood T cell repertoires in COVID-19. Study context: Samples taken during acute and convalescent COVID-19 were collected in the United States, Italy and Spain.

Original methodology: For nucleated cells, counts were estimated from reference gene primer amplification. Only in-frame clones appear in the TCRdb table, and some are missing; sequencing was by immunoSEQ multiplex PCR. D and trimming come from the DNA, and the V and J calls and clone size come from that table. The sample records 250,000 to 350,000 clones, roughly 83% being singletons. This CDR3 is 13 amino acids long. V gave up 2 bases and J gave up 5 bases, with 9 bases separating them. The germline gives CDR1 MNHEY, CDR2 SVGEGT. Sequenced: peripheral blood. The sequence came from a woman aged 50 to 65 with acute or convalescent COVID-19. This chain connects TRBV6-2 or TRBV6-3 to TRBJ2-5; TRBD2 might be the D (6 bases). In DNA form, the CDR3 reads TGTGCCAGCAGTTACGGAGGGATGGAGACCCAGTACTTC. It codes for CASSYGGMETQYF.